This TCR beta chain is drawn from a study of shared clonotypes between healthy human individuals. CD45RO-negative CD8 cells positively selected for CCR7 made up the naive population, which excluded terminally differentiated effector memory CD45RA+ cells. Using immunoSEQ multiplex PCR, the repertoire was profiled, and TCRdb retains in-frame clones only, with some absent. The table lists millions of clones, more than 85% of them singletons. Sequenced sample: naive CD8+ T cells from PBMCs. This receptor was obtained from a man aged 18 to 29 in good health. Some clones in this sample may be carry-over from other donors' samples.

CDR3 DNA: TGTGCCAGCCCCCTCCCGACAGGATCTAACTATGGCTACACCTTC. It specifies CASPLPTGSNYGYTF. This chain joins TRBV7-9 and TRBJ1-2, with D maybe TRBD1 (6 bases). V gave up 8 bases and J gave up 0 bases, with 16 bases separating them. The germline V gene has CDR1 SEHNR and CDR2 FQNEAQ (reference sequence). The CDR3 is 15 amino acids.